Following are 20 T cell receptor beta chains from one sample sequenced in a study of OX40 agonist ivuxolimab in advanced cancers. Measured with immunoSEQ multiplex PCR; TCRdb has only the in-frame clones, and not every one. The table lists tens of thousands of clones, around 85% of them singletons, with 1.5% to 2% in the top ten. Specimen: CD4+ or CD8+ T cells sorted from blood, collected in a trial of the OX40 agonist ivuxolimab. These receptors all come from an adult with an advanced solid tumor such as melanoma, head and neck, liver or kidney cancer.

V usage is TRBV4-2 and J usage is TRBJ2-1; D might be TRBD1 (5 bases). The CDR3 is 15 amino acids. With 4 bases removed from V and 6 bases from J, the gap between germline ends came to 16 bases. Germline lookup yields CDR1 LGHNA and CDR2 YNFKEQ. CDR3 residues: CASSPQGRLGNEQFF. The CDR3 DNA reads as TGTGCCAGCAGCCCGCAGGGCAGGTTGGGCAATGAGCAGTTCTTC.

This sequence joins TRBV19 and TRBJ1-3, with D unclear. The CDR3 sequence is 14 residues long. From germline, CDR1 is LNHDA and CDR2 SQIVND (reference sequence). The V and J ends lost 11 bases and 0 bases respectively, with 14 bases between them. Here the CDR3 DNA reads TGTGCCTCGGCGCAGGTTAGCTCTGGAAACACCATATATTTT. Translating gives CASAQVSSGNTIYF.

This clone is a singleton in its sample. The rearrangement uses TRBV10-2 and TRBJ1-1, with a possible D match to TRBD1 (5 bases). The V and J ends lost 8 bases and 0 bases respectively, with 19 bases between them. There are 16 residues in the CDR3. The V gene's germline CDR1 is WSHSY and CDR2 SAAADI. This CDR3 is CASRVNHQGVNTEAFF. For the CDR3, the DNA is TGCGCCAGCCGCGTTAATCACCAAGGGGTGAACACTGAAGCTTTCTTT.

The rearrangement joins TRBV18 to TRBJ1-1; TRBD1 agrees at 8 bases. V lost 5 bases, J lost 1 base, and 6 bases stayed unmatched. In germline, CDR1 is KGHSH, CDR2 LQKENI. This CDR3 has 15 amino acids. CDR3 protein: CASSLSGTGNTEAFF. The CDR3 nucleotides are TGTGCCAGCTCATTGTCCGGGACAGGGAACACTGAAGCTTTCTTT.

The sample holds a few counts of this clone. The rearrangement links TRBV10-3 to TRBJ1-4; D gene uncertain. CDR3 length: 13 amino acids. From germline, CDR1 is ENHRY and CDR2 SYGVKD. V shed 3 bases and J shed 8 bases, with 10 bases lying between them. The CDR3: CAISDPDGEKLFF. CDR3 nucleotide sequence: TGTGCCATCAGTGACCCAGACGGCGAAAAACTGTTTTTT.

V is TRBV19 and J is TRBJ1-4; possible D gene TRBD1, 6 bases. This CDR3 comprises 16 residues. V lost 3 bases and J 3 bases, leaving 14 bases between the germline ends. CDR1 LNHDA and CDR2 SQIVND come from the germline V gene (reference sequence). Written as DNA, the CDR3 is TGTGCCAGTAGTATTATCCCGACAGGTGCTAATGAAAAACTGTTTTTT. It is translated as CASSIIPTGANEKLFF.

In nucleotides, the CDR3 is TGTGCCAGCAGCCTCGGAGACCGAGATAATTCACCCCTCCACTTT. Amino acid sequence: CASSLGDRDNSPLHF. The chain joins TRBV11-2 to TRBJ1-6; D unresolved. There are 15 residues in the CDR3. Per the germline V gene, CDR1 is SGHAT and CDR2 is FQNNGV. V dropped 5 bases and J dropped 5 bases, with 13 bases sitting between them. Full variable domain (outside the CDR3, taken from reference TRBV11-2 and TRBJ1-6): EAGVAQSPRYKIIEKRQSVAFWCNPISGHATLYWYQQILGQGPKLLIQFQNNGVVDDSQLPKDRFSAERLKGVDSTLKIQPAKLEDSAVYLCASSLGDRDNSPLHFGNGTRLTVT.

The chain combines TRBV7-9 with TRBJ1-6, with 7 positions matching TRBD1. The V segment lost 6 bases and the J segment 0 bases; nucleotides outside the gene matches: 5. The V gene's germline CDR1 is SEHNR and CDR2 FQNEAQ (reference sequence). This CDR3 comprises 16 residues. The CDR3 is CASSRDSPSYNSPLHF. CDR3 nucleotides: TGTGCCAGCAGTAGGGACAGCCCCTCCTATAATTCACCCCTCCACTTT. Combining the CDR3 with reference TRBV7-9 and TRBJ1-6 gives the whole variable domain DTGVSQNPRHKITKRGQNVTFRCDPISEHNRLYWYRQTLGQGPEFLTYFQNEAQLEKSRLLSDRFSAERPKGSFSTLEIQRTEQGDSAMYLCASSRDSPSYNSPLHFGNGTRLTVT.

This rearrangement joins TRBV15 to TRBJ1-3; D might be TRBD1 (6 bases). The germline V gene has CDR1 LNHNV and CDR2 YYDKDF (reference sequence). Trimming left V 5 bases short and J 0 bases short, with 14 bases between. The CDR3 has 16 amino acids. CDR3 sequence: CATSVPRGPSGNTIYF. The CDR3 DNA follows: TGTGCCACCAGCGTCCCCAGGGGACCCTCTGGAAACACCATATATTTT.

The sample holds one count of this clone. This chain joins TRBV28 and TRBJ2-1, with D perhaps assigned TRBD1 or TRBD2 (6 bases each). Deletions cut 2 bases from V and 5 bases from J, with 13 bases between. The CDR3 contains 15 residues. Looked up from germline, CDR1 is MDHEN and CDR2 is SYDVKM. CDR3 residues: CASSLGGGFHNEQFF. The CDR3 DNA is TGTGCCAGCAGTTTAGGAGGGGGGTTCCACAATGAGCAGTTCTTC.

The chain links TRBV7-2 to TRBJ2-5, with a weak D call TRBD2 (6 bases). The CDR3 spans 15 residues. Between the trimmed V and J ends, which lost 1 base and 0 bases, there was a span of 9 bases. The germline CDR1 and CDR2 sequences are SGHTA and FQGNSA. The CDR3 protein is CASSLVAGNQETQYF. In nucleotides, the CDR3 is TGTGCCAGCAGCTTAGTTGCGGGAAACCAAGAGACCCAGTACTTC.

The CDR3 DNA follows: TGTGCCAGCAGCTTAGTGGAGAGCTACGAGCAGTACTTC. The encoded protein is CASSLVESYEQYF. The chain joins TRBV7-8 to TRBJ2-7; D remains ambiguous. The CDR3 is 13 residues long. Between the trimmed V and J ends, which lost 1 base and 3 bases, there was a span of 7 bases. Germline CDR1 SGHVS, CDR2 FQNEAQ.

V gene TRBV5-6 combines with J gene TRBJ2-6; TRBD2 aligns across 10 bases. The CDR3 runs to 18 residues. The ends lost 0 bases at V and 0 bases at J; junction bases unmatched: 3. Per the germline V gene, CDR1 is SGHDT and CDR2 is YYEEEE. This CDR3 reads CASSLDASGGSGANVLTF. CDR3 sequence (DNA): TGTGCCAGCAGCTTGGACGCTAGCGGGGGCTCTGGGGCCAACGTCCTGACTTTC.

The chain is built from TRBV27 and TRBJ1-5; D remains unclear. This CDR3 region has 17 residues. Germline V gene lookup returns CDR1 MNHEY and CDR2 SMNVEV (reference sequence). V was pared by 3 bases and J by 5 bases, with 20 bases between. This CDR3 reads CASSFLSSGIPDQPQHF. The DNA of the CDR3 is TGTGCCAGCAGTTTTCTTTCATCGGGGATTCCAGATCAGCCCCAGCATTTT.

This clone was seen a single time. The chain joins TRBV18 to TRBJ2-5; 11 bases fit TRBD1. After removal of 2 bases from V and 2 bases from J, the junction contained 4 bases not matched to a gene. The CDR3 totals 16 residues. CDR1 and CDR2 (germline): KGHSH, LQKENI. The CDR3 DNA sequence: TGTGCCAGCTCACCAACGGACAGGGGGCGGCAAGAGACCCAGTACTTC. Residues: CASSPTDRGRQETQYF.

The chain is built from TRBV5-1 and TRBJ2-7, with 10 nucleotides matching TRBD1. V shed 0 bases and J 4 bases; nucleotides not matched to a gene: 7. CDR3 length: 16 residues. The germline V gene encodes CDR1 SGHRS and CDR2 YFSETQ. In DNA, the CDR3 is TGCGCCAGCAGCTTGGAGCCTGGACAGGGGGTTTACGAGCAGTACTTC. Protein: CASSLEPGQGVYEQYF.

This sequence joins TRBV10-3 and TRBJ2-3, with D unclear. Germline V gives CDR1 ENHRY, CDR2 SYGVKD. CDR3 length: 15 amino acids. The V end lost 0 bases, the J end lost 0 bases, and 7 bases lay between the germline ends. The CDR3 region has the DNA TGTGCCATCAGTGAGTCGGATACTAGCACAGATACGCAGTATTTT. It translates to CAISESDTSTDTQYF.

The chain employs TRBV6-4 and TRBJ2-1; 14 bases match TRBD2. The CDR3 length is 15 residues. Germline V CDR1 and CDR2: MRHNA, SNTAGT. The V and J ends lost 6 bases and 10 bases, in that order; junction bases with no gene match: 8. CDR3: CASSRTSGGPYEQFF. The CDR3 DNA reads as TGTGCCAGCAGCAGGACTAGCGGGGGGCCCTACGAGCAGTTCTTC.

The genes are TRBV10-3 and TRBJ2-1; TRBD1 agrees at 8 bases. Looked up from germline, CDR1 is ENHRY and CDR2 is SYGVKD. Unmatched junction bases numbered 10, after V lost 8 bases and J lost 4 bases. The CDR3 is 15 residues long. CDR3 protein: CAIGVDRGAYNEQFF. The CDR3 nucleotides are TGTGCCATCGGGGTTGACAGGGGAGCTTACAATGAGCAGTTCTTC.

This chain uses TRBV2 with TRBJ2-5; 14 bases are a match to TRBD2. The CDR3 runs to 16 residues. The V segment lost 3 bases and the J segment 3 bases; nucleotides outside the gene matches: 3. Germline V gene lookup returns CDR1 SNHLY and CDR2 FYNNEI. The DNA of the CDR3 is TGTGCCAGCAGTGATGGGACTAGCGGGAGAAAAGAGACCCAGTACTTC. Protein: CASSDGTSGRKETQYF.